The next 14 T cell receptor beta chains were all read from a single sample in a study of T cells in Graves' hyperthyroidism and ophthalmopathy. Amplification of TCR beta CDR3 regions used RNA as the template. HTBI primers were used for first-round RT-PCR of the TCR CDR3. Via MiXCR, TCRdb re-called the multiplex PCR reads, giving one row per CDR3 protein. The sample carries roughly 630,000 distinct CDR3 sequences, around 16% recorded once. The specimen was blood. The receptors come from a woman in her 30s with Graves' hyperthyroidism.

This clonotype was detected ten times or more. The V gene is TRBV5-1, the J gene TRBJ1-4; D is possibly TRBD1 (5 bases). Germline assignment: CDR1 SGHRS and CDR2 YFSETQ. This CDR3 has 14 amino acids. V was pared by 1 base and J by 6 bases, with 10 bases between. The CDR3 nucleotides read TGCGCCAGCAGCTTGAGGGGCGAAGATGAAAAACTGTTTTTT. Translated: CASSLRGEDEKLFF.

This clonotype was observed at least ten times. The DNA for the CDR3 is TGTGCCAGCAGTTTTCCCCAGGGAACTGGAAACACCATATATTTT. It is translated as CASSFPQGTGNTIYF. V is TRBV28 and J is TRBJ1-3; D possibly corresponds to TRBD1 (5 bases). The CDR3 has 15 amino acids. Per the germline V gene, CDR1 is MDHEN and CDR2 is SYDVKM. The V end lost 3 bases, the J end lost 2 bases, and 11 bases lay between the germline ends.

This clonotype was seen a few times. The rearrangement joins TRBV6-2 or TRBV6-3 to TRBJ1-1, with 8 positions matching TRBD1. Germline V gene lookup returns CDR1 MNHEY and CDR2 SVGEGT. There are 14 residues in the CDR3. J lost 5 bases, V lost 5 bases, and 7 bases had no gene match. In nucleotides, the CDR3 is TGTGCCAGCAGTCTCCAGGGGGCGCGGACTGAAGCTTTCTTT. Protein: CASSLQGARTEAFF.

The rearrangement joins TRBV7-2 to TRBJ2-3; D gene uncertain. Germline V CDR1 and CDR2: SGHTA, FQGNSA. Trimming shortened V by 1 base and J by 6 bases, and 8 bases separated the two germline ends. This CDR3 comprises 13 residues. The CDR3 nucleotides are TGTGCCAGCAGCTTAGAGCCGGAGGATACGCAGTATTTT. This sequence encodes CASSLEPEDTQYF.

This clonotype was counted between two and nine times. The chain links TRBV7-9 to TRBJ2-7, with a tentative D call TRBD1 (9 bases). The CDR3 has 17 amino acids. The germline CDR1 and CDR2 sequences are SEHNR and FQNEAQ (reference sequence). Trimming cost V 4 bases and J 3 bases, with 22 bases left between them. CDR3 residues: CASSSGGGQGRLYEQYF. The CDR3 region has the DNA TGTGCCAGCAGCTCGGGGGGGGGACAGGGCCGACTCTACGAGCAGTACTTC.

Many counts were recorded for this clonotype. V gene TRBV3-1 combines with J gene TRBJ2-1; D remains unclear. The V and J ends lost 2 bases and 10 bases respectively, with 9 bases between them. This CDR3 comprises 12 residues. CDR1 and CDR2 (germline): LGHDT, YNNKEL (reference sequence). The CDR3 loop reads CASSQIVGEQFF. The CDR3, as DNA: TGTGCCAGCAGCCAAATCGTGGGGGAGCAGTTCTTC.

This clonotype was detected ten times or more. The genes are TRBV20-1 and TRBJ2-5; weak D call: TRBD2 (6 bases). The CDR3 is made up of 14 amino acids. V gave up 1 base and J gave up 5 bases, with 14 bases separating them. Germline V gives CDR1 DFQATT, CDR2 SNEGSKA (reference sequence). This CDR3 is CSARVGGRSETQYF. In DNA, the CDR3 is TGCAGTGCTAGAGTAGGAGGGAGAAGTGAGACCCAGTACTTC.

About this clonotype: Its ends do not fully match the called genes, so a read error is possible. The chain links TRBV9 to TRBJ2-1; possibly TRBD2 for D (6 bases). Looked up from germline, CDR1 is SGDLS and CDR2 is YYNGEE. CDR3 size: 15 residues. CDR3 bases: TGTGCCAGCAGGGTAGTTGGCGGGACCTACAATGAGCAGTTCTTC. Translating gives CASRVVGGTYNEQFF.

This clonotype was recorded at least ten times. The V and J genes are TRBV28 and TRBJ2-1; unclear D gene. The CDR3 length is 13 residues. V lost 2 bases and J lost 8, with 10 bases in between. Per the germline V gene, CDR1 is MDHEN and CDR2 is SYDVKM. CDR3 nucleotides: TGTGCCAGCAGTTTAGGACGAGGCGATGAGCAGTTCTTC. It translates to CASSLGRGDEQFF.

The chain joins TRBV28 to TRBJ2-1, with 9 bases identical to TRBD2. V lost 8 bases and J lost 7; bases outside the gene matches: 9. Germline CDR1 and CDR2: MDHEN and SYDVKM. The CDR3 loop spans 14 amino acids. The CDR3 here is CASGRSGSWNEQFF. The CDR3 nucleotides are TGTGCCAGCGGTCGTAGCGGGAGTTGGAATGAGCAGTTCTTC.

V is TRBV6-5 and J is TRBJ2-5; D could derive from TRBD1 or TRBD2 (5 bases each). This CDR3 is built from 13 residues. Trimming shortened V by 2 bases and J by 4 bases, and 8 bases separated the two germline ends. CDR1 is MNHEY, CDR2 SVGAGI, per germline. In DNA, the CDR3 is TGTGCCAGCAGTTACGTGAGGGGAGAGACCCAGTACTTC. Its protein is CASSYVRGETQYF.

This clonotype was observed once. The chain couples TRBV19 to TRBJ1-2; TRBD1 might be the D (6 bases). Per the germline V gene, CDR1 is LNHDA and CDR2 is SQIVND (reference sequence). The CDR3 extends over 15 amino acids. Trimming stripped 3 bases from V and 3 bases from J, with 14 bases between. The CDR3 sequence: CASSIFRGRDYGYTF. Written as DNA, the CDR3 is TGTGCCAGTAGTATCTTCAGGGGAAGGGACTATGGCTACACCTTC.

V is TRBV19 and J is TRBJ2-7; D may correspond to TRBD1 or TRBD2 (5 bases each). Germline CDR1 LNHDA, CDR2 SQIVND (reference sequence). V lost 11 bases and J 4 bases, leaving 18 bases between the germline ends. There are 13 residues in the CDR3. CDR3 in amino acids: CASSGLGVYEQYF. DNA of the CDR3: TGTGCCTCGTCAGGGCTCGGGGTTTACGAGCAGTACTTC.

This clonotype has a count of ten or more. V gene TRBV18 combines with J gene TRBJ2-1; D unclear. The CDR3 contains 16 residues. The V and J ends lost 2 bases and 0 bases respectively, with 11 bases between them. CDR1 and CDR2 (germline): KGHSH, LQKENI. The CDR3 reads CASSPLIQTSYNEQFF. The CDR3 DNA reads TGTGCCAGCTCACCATTAATACAGACCTCCTACAATGAGCAGTTCTTC. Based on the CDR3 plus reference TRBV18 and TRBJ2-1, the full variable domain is NAGVMQNPRHLVRRRGQEARLRCSPMKGHSHVYWYRQLPEEGLKFMVYLQKENIIDESGMPKERFSAEFPKEGPSILRIQQVVRGDSAAYFCASSPLIQTSYNEQFFGPGTRLTVL.